Below, 27 T cell receptor beta chains from the same sample are listed, as sequenced in a study of blood T cell repertoires in COVID-19. This table comes from immunoSEQ multiplex PCR, and its TCRdb copy is limited to in-frame clones, with some not included. The profile shows about 62,000 clones, around nine tenths of them singletons. The sample taken for sequencing was peripheral blood. Receptors originate from a man aged 65 to 85 with acute or convalescent COVID-19.

J is TRBJ2-7 and V is TRBV5-1, with TRBD2 matching over 11 bases. This CDR3 is 16 amino acids long. The junction had 5 bases not matched to a gene; V was cut back by 0 bases and J by 3 bases. CDR1 and CDR2 (germline): SGHRS, YFSETQ. This chain's CDR3 is CASSLGTSGLLYEQYF. The CDR3, as DNA: TGCGCCAGCAGCTTGGGGACTAGCGGGTTGCTCTACGAGCAGTACTTC. The variable domain in full, with the rest retrieved from reference TRBV5-1 and TRBJ2-7, is KAGVTQTPRYLIKTRGQQVTLSCSPISGHRSVSWYQQTPGQGLQFLFEYFSETQRNKGNFPGRFSGRQFSNSRSEMNVSTLELGDSALYLCASSLGTSGLLYEQYFGPGTRLTVT.

The rearrangement joins TRBV5-1 to TRBJ1-1, with TRBD1 matching 8 bases. Germline loops: CDR1 SGHRS, CDR2 YFSETQ. This CDR3 contains 13 residues. With 7 bases clipped from V and 5 bases from J, the junction kept 7 bases outside the gene matches. The DNA for the CDR3 is TGCGCCAGCGGCTCCACAGGGGGAACTGAAGCTTTCTTT. This sequence encodes CASGSTGGTEAFF. The variable domain in full, with the rest retrieved from reference TRBV5-1 and TRBJ1-1, is KAGVTQTPRYLIKTRGQQVTLSCSPISGHRSVSWYQQTPGQGLQFLFEYFSETQRNKGNFPGRFSGRQFSNSRSEMNVSTLELGDSALYLCASGSTGGTEAFFGQGTRLTVV.

The chain's CDR3 is CASSQQGVGDRGYTF. The CDR3 DNA follows: TGTGCCAGCAGTCAACAGGGAGTGGGGGATCGAGGCTACACCTTC. This sequence joins TRBV6-5 and TRBJ1-2; D might be TRBD1 (6 bases). Trimming left V 5 bases short and J 8 bases short, with 21 bases between. Per germline, CDR1 MNHEY and CDR2 SVGAGI. The length of the CDR3 is 15 residues.

CDR3 DNA sequence: TGTGCCAGCAGCCCAAGACTAGGGGGGGAGCTGTTTTTT. Its translation is CASSPRLGGELFF. The chain employs TRBV3-1 (or the pseudogene TRBV3-2) and TRBJ2-2, with D perhaps matching TRBD2 (6 bases). CDR1 is LGHDT and CDR2 is YNNKEL in the germline V gene (reference sequence). The CDR3 has 13 amino acids. With 4 bases removed from V and 8 bases from J, the gap between germline ends came to 11 bases.

V gene TRBV2 combines with J gene TRBJ1-6; 7 bases align to TRBD1. The V segment lost 6 bases and the J segment 8 bases; nucleotides outside the gene matches: 10. Germline CDR1 is SNHLY and CDR2 is FYNNEI. CDR3 length: 15 amino acids. The CDR3 reads CASRNIQGSDSPLHF. CDR3 sequence (DNA): TGTGCCAGCAGGAATATACAGGGGAGCGATTCACCCCTCCACTTT.

The CDR3 nucleotides read TGTGCCATCAGCTCCGGGACAGTGAACACTGAAGCTTTCTTT. Its protein product is CAISSGTVNTEAFF. The rearrangement links TRBV10-3 to TRBJ1-1; TRBD1 agrees at 7 bases. Germline loops: CDR1 ENHRY, CDR2 SYGVKD. The CDR3 consists of 14 residues. Unmatched junction bases numbered 4, after V lost 6 bases and J lost 0 bases.

The chain carries TRBV5-1 and TRBJ1-2; D is ambiguous. The CDR3 length is 15 residues. V lost 0 bases to trimming and J lost 1 base, with 10 bases between them. The germline V gene has CDR1 SGHRS and CDR2 YFSETQ. For the CDR3, the DNA is TGCGCCAGCAGCTTGGTAGCAGATTATAACTATGGCTACACCTTC. Amino acid sequence: CASSLVADYNYGYTF. Full variable domain (rest looked up from reference TRBV5-1 and TRBJ1-2): KAGVTQTPRYLIKTRGQQVTLSCSPISGHRSVSWYQQTPGQGLQFLFEYFSETQRNKGNFPGRFSGRQFSNSRSEMNVSTLELGDSALYLCASSLVADYNYGYTFGSGTRLTVV.

This clone was seen only once. V is TRBV7-9 and J is TRBJ1-2, with no clear D. V gave up 0 bases and J gave up 1 base, with 9 bases separating them. The CDR3 runs to 15 residues. CDR1 and CDR2 from the germline V gene are SEHNR and FQNEAQ (reference sequence). In DNA form, the CDR3 reads TGTGCCAGCAGCTTAGCGCCGTCAGTTAACTATGGCTACACCTTC. As protein: CASSLAPSVNYGYTF.

This chain links TRBV5-1 with TRBJ1-3; 10 bases are a match to TRBD1. The germline CDR1 and CDR2 sequences are SGHRS and YFSETQ. This CDR3 is 16 amino acids long. V lost 0 bases and J lost 2; bases outside the gene matches: 2. DNA for the CDR3: TGCGCCAGCAGCTTGGGGGACAGGGGAACTGGAAACACCATATATTTT. It encodes CASSLGDRGTGNTIYF.

The chain combines TRBV5-1 with TRBJ1-4; 9 bases match TRBD1. Germline lookup yields CDR1 SGHRS and CDR2 YFSETQ. The CDR3 has 15 residues. The V segment lost 3 bases and the J segment 8 bases; nucleotides outside the gene matches: 8. CDR3 in amino acids: CASSSPGTGTEKLFF. The CDR3, as DNA: TGCGCCAGCAGCTCCCCCGGGACAGGGACAGAAAAACTGTTTTTT.

The chain is built from TRBV5-1 and TRBJ1-1, with D hard to call. CDR3 length: 14 residues. The V gene's germline CDR1 is SGHRS and CDR2 YFSETQ. Deletions cut 4 bases from V and 1 base from J, with 11 bases between. The CDR3 sequence: CASSIRRGNTEAFF. The DNA for the CDR3 is TGCGCCAGCAGCATCCGACGGGGGAACACTGAAGCTTTCTTT.

The rearrangement links TRBV24-1 to TRBJ2-5; 8 nucleotides line up with TRBD2. Germline CDR1 is KGHDR and CDR2 is SFDVKD. The CDR3 sequence is 12 residues long. V lost 12 bases and J lost 3; bases outside the gene matches: 5. CDR3 in DNA: TGTGCCCCCCGGGGGGGGGAAGAGACCCAGTACTTC. This sequence encodes CAPRGGEETQYF.

This chain connects TRBV7-3 to TRBJ2-7; 7 positions agree with TRBD1. Trimming took 8 bases from V and 3 from J; bases not matched to a gene: 7. The CDR3 runs to 13 residues. The germline V gene has CDR1 SGHTA and CDR2 FQGTGA. The CDR3 DNA reads as TGTGCCAGCGGCCCAGGGGGTTTCTACGAGCAGTACTTC. Translated: CASGPGGFYEQYF.

This sequence joins TRBV9 and TRBJ2-5; D remains ambiguous. The CDR3 extends over 14 amino acids. Germline assignment: CDR1 SGDLS and CDR2 YYNGEE. V lost 6 bases to trimming and J lost 3 bases, with 15 bases between them. In DNA, the CDR3 is TGTGCCAGCACCCGAGACAATCGGAAAGAGACCCAGTACTTC. Encoded protein: CASTRDNRKETQYF. The whole variable domain, remainder taken from reference TRBV9 and TRBJ2-5, is DSGVTQTPKHLITATGQRVTLRCSPRSGDLSVYWYQQSLDQGLQFLIQYYNGEERAKGNILERFSAQQFPDLHSELNLSSLELGDSALYFCASTRDNRKETQYFGPGTRLLVL.

V is TRBV7-9 and J is TRBJ2-7; TRBD1 matches 7 bases. Trimming at V came to 5 bases and at J to 2 bases, leaving 9 bases not matched to a gene. CDR1 SEHNR and CDR2 FQNEAQ come from the germline V gene (reference sequence). The CDR3 extends over 15 amino acids. CDR3 sequence (DNA): TGTGCCAGCAGCCCGATTTGGACAGGACCCTACGAGCAGTACTTC. Amino acids: CASSPIWTGPYEQYF.

This clone was seen more than once but under ten times. This chain links TRBV13 with TRBJ2-7; TRBD2 aligns across 7 bases. Unmatched junction bases numbered 6, after V lost 7 bases and J lost 3 bases. This CDR3 contains 13 residues. The V gene's germline CDR1 is PRHDT and CDR2 FYEKMQ (reference sequence). The CDR3 coding sequence is TGTGCCAGCAACCCTAGCGGTTACTACGAGCAGTACTTC. This codes for CASNPSGYYEQYF.

This clone has a single count. The genes are TRBV19 and TRBJ2-3; maybe TRBD1 (6 bases). The CDR3 length is 15 residues. Between the trimmed V and J ends, which lost 4 bases and 4 bases, there was a span of 15 bases. Germline V CDR1 and CDR2: LNHDA, SQIVND (reference sequence). The CDR3 loop reads CASSNGQKPPDTQYF. CDR3 nucleotides: TGTGCCAGTAGTAATGGACAGAAACCCCCAGATACGCAGTATTTT.

The rearrangement joins TRBV7-9 to TRBJ1-1, with TRBD1 matching 8 bases. The CDR3 loop spans 14 amino acids. V lost 6 bases, J lost 1 base, and 4 bases stayed unmatched. From germline, CDR1 is SEHNR and CDR2 FQNEAQ (reference sequence). CDR3 sequence: CASSRGQENTEAFF. CDR3 bases: TGTGCCAGCAGTCGGGGACAGGAGAACACTGAAGCTTTCTTT.

This chain uses TRBV6-1 with TRBJ1-5, with D maybe TRBD1 (5 bases). The CDR3 spans 15 residues. V lost 1 base and J 6 bases, leaving 13 bases between the germline ends. Germline CDR1 MNHNS, CDR2 SASEGT. Here the CDR3 reads CASSEGQNLAQPQHF. CDR3 sequence (DNA): TGTGCCAGCAGTGAAGGACAGAACCTTGCTCAGCCCCAGCATTTT.

J is TRBJ1-2 and V is TRBV9; TRBD1 agrees at 8 bases. Germline-derived CDR1 and CDR2 are SGDLS and YYNGEE. CDR3 length: 14 amino acids. Trimming at V came to 1 base and at J to 8 bases, leaving 7 bases not matched to a gene. The CDR3 DNA reads TGTGCCAGCAGCGTAATCCCAGGGGGCGCCGGCTACACCTTC. It is translated as CASSVIPGGAGYTF.

The chain joins TRBV6-5 to TRBJ1-3, with D uncertain. The germline V gene encodes CDR1 MNHEY and CDR2 SVGAGI. V lost 2 bases and J 0 bases, leaving 8 bases between the germline ends. The CDR3 runs 15 residues. The CDR3 loop reads CASSYGGISGNTIYF. CDR3 coding DNA: TGTGCCAGCAGTTACGGCGGGATCTCTGGAAACACCATATATTTT.

The chain links TRBV3-1 (or the pseudogene TRBV3-2) to TRBJ2-4; TRBD1 agrees at 9 bases. Losses at the gene ends were 2 bases for V and 6 bases for J; bases not matched to a gene: 2. The CDR3 is made up of 14 amino acids. CDR1 and CDR2 from the germline V gene are LGHDT and YNNKEL (reference sequence). CDR3 protein: CASSQPGQGNIQYF. CDR3 nucleotides: TGTGCCAGCAGCCAACCGGGACAGGGAAACATTCAGTACTTC.

CDR3 nucleotides: TGTGCCAGCAGCTGGGACATTCAAGAGACCCAGTACTTC. Residues: CASSWDIQETQYF. V gene TRBV7-9 combines with J gene TRBJ2-5, with D possibly TRBD1 on 6 matching bases. CDR3 length equals 13 residues. V gave up 4 bases and J gave up 2 bases, with 8 bases separating them. Germline V lookup: CDR1 SEHNR, CDR2 FQNEAQ (reference sequence). Drawing the rest from reference TRBV7-9 and TRBJ2-5, the complete variable domain is DTGVSQNPRHKITKRGQNVTFRCDPISEHNRLYWYRQTLGQGPEFLTYFQNEAQLEKSRLLSDRFSAERPKGSFSTLEIQRTEQGDSAMYLCASSWDIQETQYFGPGTRLLVL.

This clone has just one count. V and J are TRBV9 and TRBJ2-1; 9 bases line up with TRBD1. There are 12 residues in the CDR3. The germline gives CDR1 SGDLS, CDR2 YYNGEE. V shed 4 bases and J 15 bases; nucleotides not matched to a gene: 8. The CDR3 loop is CASSIGQGMLFF. CDR3 bases: TGTGCCAGCAGCATCGGACAGGGGATGTTGTTCTTC.

The J gene is TRBJ1-2, the V gene TRBV3-1 (or the pseudogene TRBV3-2); D is ambiguous. CDR1 is LGHDT and CDR2 is YNNKEL in the germline V gene (reference sequence). Deletions cut 1 base from V and 5 bases from J, with 8 bases between. The CDR3 is 13 amino acids. The DNA of the CDR3 is TGTGCCAGCAGCCAAGGAGGGCAGTATGGCTACACCTTC. Amino acid sequence: CASSQGGQYGYTF.

V and J are TRBV15 and TRBJ2-7; TRBD1 agrees at 7 bases. This CDR3 comprises 16 residues. Losses at the gene ends were 0 bases for V and 2 bases for J; bases not matched to a gene: 7. Germline-derived CDR1 and CDR2 are LNHNV and YYDKDF (reference sequence). This CDR3 reads CATSRDPGTATYEQYF. The CDR3 nucleotides read TGTGCCACCAGCAGAGATCCCGGGACAGCCACCTACGAGCAGTACTTC.

The J gene is TRBJ2-3, the V gene TRBV7-6; maybe TRBD1 (5 bases). Germline V gives CDR1 SGHVS, CDR2 FNYEAQ. V was cut by 2 bases and J by 0 bases, with 15 bases left in between. The CDR3 has 17 residues. The CDR3 loop is CASSLSRRDFSTDTQYF. The CDR3 bases are TGTGCCAGCAGCTTATCCCGCAGGGATTTTAGCACAGATACGCAGTATTTT. Full variable domain (outside the CDR3, taken from reference TRBV7-6 and TRBJ2-3): GAGVSQSPRYKVTKRGQDVALRCDPISGHVSLYWYRQALGQGPEFLTYFNYEAQQDKSGLPNDRFSAERPEGSISTLTIQRTEQRDSAMYRCASSLSRRDFSTDTQYFGPGTRLTVL.